This T cell receptor (beta chain) is drawn from a study of blood T cell repertoires in COVID-19. About the research overall: The origin of the acute and convalescent COVID-19 samples was the United States, Italy and Spain. Sources were T cells, B-cell-depleted T cells, or PBMCs; the material itself was cDNA or gDNA.

CDR1 and CDR2 from the germline V gene are SEHNR and FQNEAQ (reference sequence). The CDR3 totals 14 residues. The trim removed 7 bases at V and 8 bases at J, leaving 8 bases unmatched. The table came from immunoSEQ multiplex PCR; TCRdb's copy has only in-frame clones and leaves some out. The top ten clones hold 15% to 20% of a sample with more than 250,000 clones, 92% of them seen once. Participants were aged roughly 18 to 90 years from more than 20 US areas. Self-reported history from a screening survey and questionnaire set each donor's cohort. Specimen: PBMCs or T cells enriched from blood (not recorded which). This clonotype originated in a woman in her twenties or thirties who had recovered from COVID-19. The chain joins TRBV7-9 to TRBJ1-3; 10 positions match TRBD1. In DNA, the CDR3 is TGTGCCAGCATAGCGGGACAGGGGTTACACACCATATATTTT. Encoded protein: CASIAGQGLHTIYF.